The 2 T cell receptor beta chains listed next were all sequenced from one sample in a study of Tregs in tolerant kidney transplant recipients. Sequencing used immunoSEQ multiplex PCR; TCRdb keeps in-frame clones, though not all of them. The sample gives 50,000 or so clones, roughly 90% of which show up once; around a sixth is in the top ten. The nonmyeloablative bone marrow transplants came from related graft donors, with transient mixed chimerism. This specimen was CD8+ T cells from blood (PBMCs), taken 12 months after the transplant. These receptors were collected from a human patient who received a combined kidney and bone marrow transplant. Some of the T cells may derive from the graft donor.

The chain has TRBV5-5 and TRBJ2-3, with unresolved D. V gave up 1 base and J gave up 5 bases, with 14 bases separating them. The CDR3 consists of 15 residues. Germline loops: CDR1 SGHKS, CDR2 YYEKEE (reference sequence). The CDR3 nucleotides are TGTGCCAGCAGCTTGTTTTCTCGCGCTGTAGATACGCAGTATTTT. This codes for CASSLFSRAVDTQYF.

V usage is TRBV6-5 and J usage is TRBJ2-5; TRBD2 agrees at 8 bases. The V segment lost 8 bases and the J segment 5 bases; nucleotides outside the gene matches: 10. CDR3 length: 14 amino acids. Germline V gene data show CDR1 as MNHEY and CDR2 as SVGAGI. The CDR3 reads CASGTGGTGETQYF. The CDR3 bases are TGTGCCAGCGGTACGGGGGGGACGGGGGAGACCCAGTACTTC.